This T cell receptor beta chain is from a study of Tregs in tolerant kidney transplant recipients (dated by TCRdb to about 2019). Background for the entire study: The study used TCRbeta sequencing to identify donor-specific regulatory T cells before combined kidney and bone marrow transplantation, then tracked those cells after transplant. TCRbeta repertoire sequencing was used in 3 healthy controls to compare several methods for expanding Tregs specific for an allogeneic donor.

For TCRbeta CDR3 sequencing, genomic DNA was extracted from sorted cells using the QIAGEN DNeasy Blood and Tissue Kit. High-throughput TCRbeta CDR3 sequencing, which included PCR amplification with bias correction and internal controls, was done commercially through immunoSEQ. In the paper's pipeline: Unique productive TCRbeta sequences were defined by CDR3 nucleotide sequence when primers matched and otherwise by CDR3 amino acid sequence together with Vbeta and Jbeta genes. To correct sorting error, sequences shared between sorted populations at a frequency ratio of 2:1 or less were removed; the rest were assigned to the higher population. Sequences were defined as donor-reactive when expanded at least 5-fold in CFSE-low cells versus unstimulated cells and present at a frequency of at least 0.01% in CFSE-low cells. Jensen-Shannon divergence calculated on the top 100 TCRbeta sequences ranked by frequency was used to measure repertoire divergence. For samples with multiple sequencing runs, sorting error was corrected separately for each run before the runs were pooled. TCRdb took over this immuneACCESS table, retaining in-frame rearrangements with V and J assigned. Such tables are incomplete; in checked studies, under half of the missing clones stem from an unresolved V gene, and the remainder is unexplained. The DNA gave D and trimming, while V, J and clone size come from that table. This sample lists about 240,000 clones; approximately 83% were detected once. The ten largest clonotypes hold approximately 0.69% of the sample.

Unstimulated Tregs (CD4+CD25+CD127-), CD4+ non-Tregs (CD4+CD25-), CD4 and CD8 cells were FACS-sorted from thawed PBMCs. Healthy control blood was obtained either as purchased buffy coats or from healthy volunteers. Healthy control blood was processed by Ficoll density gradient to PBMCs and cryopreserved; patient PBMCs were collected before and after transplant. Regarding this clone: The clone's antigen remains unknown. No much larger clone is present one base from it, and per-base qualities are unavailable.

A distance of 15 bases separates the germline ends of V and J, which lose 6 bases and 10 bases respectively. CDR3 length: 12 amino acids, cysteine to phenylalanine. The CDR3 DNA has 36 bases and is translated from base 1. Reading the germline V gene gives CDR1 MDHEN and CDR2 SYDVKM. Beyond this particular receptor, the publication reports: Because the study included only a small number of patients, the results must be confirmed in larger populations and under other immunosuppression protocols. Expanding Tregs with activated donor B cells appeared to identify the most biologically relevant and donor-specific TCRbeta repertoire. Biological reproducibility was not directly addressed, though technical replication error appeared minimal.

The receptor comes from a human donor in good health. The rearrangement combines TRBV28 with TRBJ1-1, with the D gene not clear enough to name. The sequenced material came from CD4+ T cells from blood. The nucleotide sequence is TGTGCCAGCAGCACAACTCCGGGAGCAGCTTTCTTT. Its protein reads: CASSTTPGAAFF.